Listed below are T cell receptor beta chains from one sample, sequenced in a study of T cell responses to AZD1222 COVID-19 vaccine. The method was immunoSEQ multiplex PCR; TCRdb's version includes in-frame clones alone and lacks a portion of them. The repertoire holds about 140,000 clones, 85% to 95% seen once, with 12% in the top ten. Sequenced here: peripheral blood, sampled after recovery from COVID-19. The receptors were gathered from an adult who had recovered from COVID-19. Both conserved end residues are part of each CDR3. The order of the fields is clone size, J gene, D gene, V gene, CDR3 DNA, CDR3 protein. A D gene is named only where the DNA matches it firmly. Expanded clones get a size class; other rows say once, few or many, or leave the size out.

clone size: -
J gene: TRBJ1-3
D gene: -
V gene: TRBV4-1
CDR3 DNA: TGCGCCAGCAGCCAAGAAGACAGGTCTGCCTCTGGAAACACCATATATTTT
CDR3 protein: CASSQEDRSASGNTIYF

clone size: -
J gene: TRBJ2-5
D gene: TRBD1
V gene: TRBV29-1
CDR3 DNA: TGCAGCGTTGAAGGTTGGGGACAGGGAGAGACCCAGTACTTC
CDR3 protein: CSVEGWGQGETQYF

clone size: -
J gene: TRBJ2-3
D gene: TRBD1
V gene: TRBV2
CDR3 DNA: TGTGCCAGCAGTGAACAGGGGGCGTTACAAGATACGCAGTATTTT
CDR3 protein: CASSEQGALQDTQYF

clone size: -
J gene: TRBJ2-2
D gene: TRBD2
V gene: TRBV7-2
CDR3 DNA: TGTGCCAGCAGCCTCAGACTAGCGGGATTCAGCGGGGAGCTGTTTTTT
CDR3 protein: CASSLRLAGFSGELFF

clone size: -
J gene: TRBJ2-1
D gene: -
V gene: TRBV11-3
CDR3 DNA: TGTGCCAGCAGCTTAGGGGCTGCATTTCGGTCGGATGAGCAGTTCTTC
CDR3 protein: CASSLGAAFRSDEQFF

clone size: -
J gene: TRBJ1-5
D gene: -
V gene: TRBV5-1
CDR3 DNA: TGCGCCAGCAGCTTGGGGCCCGCCAGCAATCAGCCCCAGCATTTT
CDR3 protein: CASSLGPASNQPQHF

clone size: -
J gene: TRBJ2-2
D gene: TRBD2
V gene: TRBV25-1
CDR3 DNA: TGTGCCAGCAGTGGGACTAGCACCTCCGGGGAGCTGTTTTTT
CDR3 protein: CASSGTSTSGELFF

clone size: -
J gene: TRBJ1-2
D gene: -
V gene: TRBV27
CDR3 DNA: TGTGCCAGCAGTTTAAGGTGGGGGTTTGGCTACACCTTC
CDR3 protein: CASSLRWGFGYTF

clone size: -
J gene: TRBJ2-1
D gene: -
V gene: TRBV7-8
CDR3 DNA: TGTGCCAGCAGCTTAGTAGGGGGGAGAAGGAACAATGAGCAGTTCTTC
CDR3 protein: CASSLVGGRRNNEQFF

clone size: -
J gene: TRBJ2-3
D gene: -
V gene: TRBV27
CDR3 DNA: TGTGCCAGCAGTCGAATTTCGGGCCCCCATATGGGCACAGATACGCAGTATTTT
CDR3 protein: CASSRISGPHMGTDTQYF

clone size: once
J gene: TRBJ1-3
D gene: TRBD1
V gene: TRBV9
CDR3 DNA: TGTGCCAGCAGCGTGCGACAGGGCCCTGGAAACACCATATATTTT
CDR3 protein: CASSVRQGPGNTIYF

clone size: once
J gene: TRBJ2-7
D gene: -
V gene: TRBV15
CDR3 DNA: TGTGCCACCAGCAGAGAACCGGTCTCCTACGAGCAGTACTTC
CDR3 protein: CATSREPVSYEQYF

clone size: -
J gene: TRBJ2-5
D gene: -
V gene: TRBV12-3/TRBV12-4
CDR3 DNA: TGTGCCAGCAGTCCGACAAGCGGAGAGACCCAGTACTTC
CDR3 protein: CASSPTSGETQYF

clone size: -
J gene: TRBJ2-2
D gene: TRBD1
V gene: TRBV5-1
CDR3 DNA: TGCGCCAGCAGCGGCCGGGACAGGGACTTGAACACCGGGGAGCTGTTTTTT
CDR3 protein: CASSGRDRDLNTGELFF

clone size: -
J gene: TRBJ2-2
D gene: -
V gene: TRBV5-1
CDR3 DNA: TGCGCCAGCAGCTTGGTACAACTAACCGGGGAGCTGTTTTTT
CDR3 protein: CASSLVQLTGELFF

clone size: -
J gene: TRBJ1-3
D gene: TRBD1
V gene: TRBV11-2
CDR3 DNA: TGTGCCAGCAGCTTATGGGACAGGGTTGGCCGAGGCTCTGGAAACACCATATATTTT
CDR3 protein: CASSLWDRVGRGSGNTIYF

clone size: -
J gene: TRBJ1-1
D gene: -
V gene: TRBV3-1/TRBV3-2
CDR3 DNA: TGTGCCAGCAGCCAAGAACTGAAAAACACTGAAGCTTTCTTT
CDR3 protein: CASSQELKNTEAFF

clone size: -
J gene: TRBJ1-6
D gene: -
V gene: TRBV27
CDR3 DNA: TGTGCCAGCAGTTTATCAGGGTCCTATAATTCACCCCTCCACTTT
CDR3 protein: CASSLSGSYNSPLHF

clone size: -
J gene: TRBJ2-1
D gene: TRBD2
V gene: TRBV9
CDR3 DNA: TGTGCCAGCAGCCCCCTAGCGGGACCCCCATACAATGAGCAGTTCTTC
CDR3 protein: CASSPLAGPPYNEQFF

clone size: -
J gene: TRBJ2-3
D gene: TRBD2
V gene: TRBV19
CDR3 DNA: TGTGCCAGTAGTAAAGTAGCGGGAGGGCCTTTGGAGACAGATACGCAGTATTTT
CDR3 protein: CASSKVAGGPLETDTQYF

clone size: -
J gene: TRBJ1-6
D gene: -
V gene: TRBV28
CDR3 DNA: TGTGCCAGCAGTTTGAACAGAGAAAGATCACCCCTCCACTTT
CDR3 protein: CASSLNRERSPLHF

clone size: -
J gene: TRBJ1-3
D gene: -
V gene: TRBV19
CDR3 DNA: TGTGCCAGTAGTGACCCGAGCTCTGGAAACACCATATATTTT
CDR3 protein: CASSDPSSGNTIYF

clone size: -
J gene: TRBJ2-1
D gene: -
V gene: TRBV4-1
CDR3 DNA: TGCGCCAGCAGCCAAGCATCTGATGGGGGGGAGCAGTTCTTC
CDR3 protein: CASSQASDGGEQFF

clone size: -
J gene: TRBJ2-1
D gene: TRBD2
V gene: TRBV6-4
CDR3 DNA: TGTGCCAGCAGTCTCGGGACTAGCGGGAGTGACGAGCAGTTCTTC
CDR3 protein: CASSLGTSGSDEQFF

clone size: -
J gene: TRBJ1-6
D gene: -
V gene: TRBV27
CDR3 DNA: TGTGCCAGCAGTTTTGGCGCCTATAATTCACCCCTCCACTTT
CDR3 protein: CASSFGAYNSPLHF

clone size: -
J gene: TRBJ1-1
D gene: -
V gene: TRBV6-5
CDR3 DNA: TGTGCCAGCAGTTTTCTATTTACAGGCCGCCTCAGCGAAGCTTTCTTT
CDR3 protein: CASSFLFTGRLSEAFF

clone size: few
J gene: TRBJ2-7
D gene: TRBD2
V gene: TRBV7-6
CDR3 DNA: TGTGCCAGCAGCTCCGGGACTAGCGGGAGCTACGAGCAGTACTTC
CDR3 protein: CASSSGTSGSYEQYF

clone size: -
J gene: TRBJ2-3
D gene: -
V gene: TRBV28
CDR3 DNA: TGTGCCAGCAGCCCGGGAGTTTGGGCTGAAGATACGCAGTATTTT
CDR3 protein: CASSPGVWAEDTQYF

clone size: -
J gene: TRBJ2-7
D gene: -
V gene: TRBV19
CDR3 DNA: TGTGCCAGTAGTATAGGTAGGGGCGGCTCCTACGAGCAGTACTTC
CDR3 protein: CASSIGRGGSYEQYF

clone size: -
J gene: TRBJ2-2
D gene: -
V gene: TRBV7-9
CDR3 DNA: TGTGCCAGCAGCCCCGGACAAGTTTACCTCACCGGGGAGCTGTTTTTT
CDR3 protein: CASSPGQVYLTGELFF

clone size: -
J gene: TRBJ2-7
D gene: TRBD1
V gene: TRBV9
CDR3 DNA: TGTGCCAGCAGCGCGACAGGGGTTCGAGGGGAGCAGTACTTC
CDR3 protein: CASSATGVRGEQYF

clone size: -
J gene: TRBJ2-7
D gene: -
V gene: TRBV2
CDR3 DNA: TGTGCCAGCAGTCCCAATTCAGGGGCCTACGAGCAGTACTTC
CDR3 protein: CASSPNSGAYEQYF

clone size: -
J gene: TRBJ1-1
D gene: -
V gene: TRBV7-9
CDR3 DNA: TGTGCCAGCAGCTTAGGGACAGCTACTGAAGCTTTCTTT
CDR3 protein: CASSLGTATEAFF

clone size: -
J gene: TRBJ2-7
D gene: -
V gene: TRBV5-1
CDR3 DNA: TGCGCCAGCAGCTTTTCCGGGGGTGACTACGAGCAGTACTTC
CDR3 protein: CASSFSGGDYEQYF

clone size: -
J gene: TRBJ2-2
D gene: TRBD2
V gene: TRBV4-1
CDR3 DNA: TGCGCCAGCAGCCACATACCACCGGGACTAGCGGGGGGAGCGAACACCGGGGAGCTGTTTTTT
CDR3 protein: CASSHIPPGLAGGANTGELFF

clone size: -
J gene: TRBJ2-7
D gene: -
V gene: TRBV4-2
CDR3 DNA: TGTGCCAGCAGGGCACCATCTTCCTACGAGCAGTACTTC
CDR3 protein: CASRAPSSYEQYF

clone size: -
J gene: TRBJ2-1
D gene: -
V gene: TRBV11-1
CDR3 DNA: TGTGCCAGCAGCTTCGGCGGCCTCAATGAGCAGTTCTTC
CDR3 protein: CASSFGGLNEQFF